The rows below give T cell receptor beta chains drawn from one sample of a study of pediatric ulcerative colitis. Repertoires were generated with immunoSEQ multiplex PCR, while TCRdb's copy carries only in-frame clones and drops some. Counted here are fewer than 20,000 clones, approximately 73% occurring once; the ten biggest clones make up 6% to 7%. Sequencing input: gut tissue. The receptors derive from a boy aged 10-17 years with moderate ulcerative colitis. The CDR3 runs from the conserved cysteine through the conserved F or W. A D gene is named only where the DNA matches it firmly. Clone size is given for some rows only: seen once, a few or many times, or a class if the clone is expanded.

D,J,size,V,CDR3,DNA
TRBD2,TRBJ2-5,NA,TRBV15,CATSRDAGASSETQYF,TGTGCCACCAGCAGAGACGCGGGAGCTTCTTCGGAGACCCAGTACTTC
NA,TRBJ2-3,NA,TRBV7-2,CASSLAATGADTQYF,TGTGCCAGCAGCTTAGCGGCCACGGGGGCAGATACGCAGTATTTT
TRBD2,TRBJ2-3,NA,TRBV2,CATALAGAADTQYF,TGTGCCACCGCCTTAGCGGGAGCGGCAGATACGCAGTATTTT
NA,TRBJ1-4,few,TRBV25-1,CASSRGGVGEKLFF,TGTGCCAGCAGCCGTGGGGGGGTTGGTGAAAAACTGTTTTTT
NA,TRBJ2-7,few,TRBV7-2,CASSPQGGALSYEQYF,TGTGCCAGCAGCCCCCAGGGTGGAGCGCTCTCCTACGAGCAGTACTTC
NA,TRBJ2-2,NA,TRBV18,CASSPYGELFF,TGTGCCAGCTCACCGTACGGGGAGCTGTTTTTT
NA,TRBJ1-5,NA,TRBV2,CASSQTASNQPQHF,TGTGCCAGCAGTCAGACAGCAAGCAATCAGCCCCAGCATTTT
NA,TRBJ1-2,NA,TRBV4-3,CASSQDSFGYTF,TGCGCCAGCAGCCAAGACAGTTTCGGCTACACCTTC
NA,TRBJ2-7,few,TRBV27,CASSLEWATYEQYF,TGTGCCAGCAGTTTAGAGTGGGCAACCTACGAGCAGTACTTC
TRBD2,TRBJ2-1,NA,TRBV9,CASSVTSGGGEQFF,TGTGCCAGCAGCGTTACTAGCGGGGGAGGTGAGCAGTTCTTC
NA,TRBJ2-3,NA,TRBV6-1,CASKDYSTDTQYF,TGTGCCAGCAAGGACTATAGCACAGATACGCAGTATTTT
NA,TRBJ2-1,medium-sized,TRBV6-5,CASSYRSGGDEQFF,TGTGCCAGCAGTTACCGGTCAGGGGGGGATGAGCAGTTCTTC
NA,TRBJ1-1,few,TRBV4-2,CASSRKAEGGLMNTEAFF,TGTGCCAGCAGCCGGAAAGCTGAGGGGGGACTAATGAACACTGAAGCTTTCTTT
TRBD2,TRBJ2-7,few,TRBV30,CAWSSGISYEQYF,TGTGCCTGGAGTAGCGGGATTTCCTACGAGCAGTACTTC
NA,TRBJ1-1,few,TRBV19,CASSPLGSMNTEAFF,TGTGCCAGTAGTCCCCTAGGTAGCATGAACACTGAAGCTTTCTTT
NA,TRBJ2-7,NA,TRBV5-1,CASSTVNSYEQYF,TGCGCCAGCAGCACGGTAAACTCCTACGAGCAGTACTTC
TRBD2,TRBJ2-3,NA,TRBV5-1,CASSVLAGLDTDTQYF,TGCGCCAGCAGCGTACTAGCGGGCCTAGACACAGATACGCAGTATTTT
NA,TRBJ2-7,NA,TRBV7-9,CASSQSGYHYEQYF,TGTGCCAGCAGTCAGAGCGGGTATCACTACGAGCAGTACTTC
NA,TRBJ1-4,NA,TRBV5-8,CASSNLQLGNEKLFF,TGTGCCAGCAGCAACTTACAGCTGGGGAATGAAAAACTGTTTTTT
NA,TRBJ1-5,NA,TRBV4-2,CASSQGRTNQPQHF,TGTGCCAGCAGCCAAGGCAGGACCAATCAGCCCCAGCATTTT
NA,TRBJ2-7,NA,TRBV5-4,CASSLVHSSSYEQYF,TGTGCCAGCAGCTTGGTGCACAGCAGCTCCTACGAGCAGTACTTC
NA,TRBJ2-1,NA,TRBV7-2,CASSRDRTDNEQFF,TGTGCCAGCAGCCGCGACAGGACGGACAATGAGCAGTTCTTC
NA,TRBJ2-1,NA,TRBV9,CASSGRKGRNEQFF,TGTGCCAGCAGCGGACGTAAGGGACGAAATGAGCAGTTCTTC
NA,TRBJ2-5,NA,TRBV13,CASSLGQGQVGQETQYF,TGTGCCAGCAGCTTAGGGCAGGGGCAGGTGGGTCAAGAGACCCAGTACTTC
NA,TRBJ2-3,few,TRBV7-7,CASSRGATSTDTQYF,TGTGCCAGCAGCCGCGGGGCGACTTCCACAGATACGCAGTATTTT
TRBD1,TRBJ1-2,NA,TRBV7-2,CASSLDRGGYTF,TGTGCCAGCAGCTTGGACAGGGGAGGCTACACCTTC
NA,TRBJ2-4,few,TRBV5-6,CASSVGESGNIQYF,TGTGCCAGCAGTGTGGGGGAGAGTGGAAACATTCAGTACTTC
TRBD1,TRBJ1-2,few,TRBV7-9,CASSLDDREGYTF,TGTGCCAGCAGCTTAGACGACAGGGAGGGCTACACCTTC
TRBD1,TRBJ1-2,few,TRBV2,CASSYRQGAGYSGYTF,TGTGCCAGCAGTTATAGACAGGGGGCAGGGTACAGTGGCTACACCTTC
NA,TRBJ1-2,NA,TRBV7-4,CASSPTPGPSHASRGYTF,TGTGCCAGCAGCCCGACACCGGGACCCTCGCACGCTAGCCGTGGCTACACCTTC
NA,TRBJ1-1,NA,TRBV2,CAGGKAFEAFF,TGTGCCGGGGGGAAGGCTTTTGAGGCTTTCTTT
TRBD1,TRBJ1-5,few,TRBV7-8,CASSLRQGQPQHF,TGTGCCAGCAGCTTACGACAGGGGCAGCCCCAGCATTTT
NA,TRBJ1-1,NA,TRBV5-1,CASSLDGVGTEAFF,TGCGCCAGCAGCTTGGATGGGGTGGGCACTGAAGCTTTCTTT
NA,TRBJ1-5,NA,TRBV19,CASSILGTAYNQPQHF,TGTGCCAGTAGTATTTTAGGCACAGCCTACAATCAGCCCCAGCATTTT
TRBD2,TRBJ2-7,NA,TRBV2,CASSGGLATGYEQYF,TGTGCCAGCAGTGGGGGACTAGCGACTGGCTACGAGCAGTACTTC